This section outlines one TCR beta chain sequence together with its context. CDR3 size: 14 residues. CDR1 is LNHDA, CDR2 SQIVND, per germline (reference sequence). The V end lost 5 bases, the J end lost 1 base, and 11 bases lay between the germline ends. Terminally differentiated effector memory CD45RA+ cells were excluded from the naive CD8 cells, which were CD45RO-negative and positively selected for CCR7. TCRdb's table, derived via immunoSEQ multiplex PCR, lists solely in-frame clones and lacks some. The sample lists 1.5 million to 2.5 million clones, 85% to 95% seen once, with roughly 1% in the top ten. This sample is drawn from a study of shared clonotypes between healthy human individuals.

This receptor was obtained from a man aged 18 to 29 in good health. V is TRBV19 and J is TRBJ1-1; D uncertain. The sample taken for sequencing was naive CD8+ T cells sorted from blood. The CDR3 DNA reads TGTGCCAGTAGTCCGGGCGCAGCGAACACTGAAGCTTTCTTT. Its translation is CASSPGAANTEAFF.